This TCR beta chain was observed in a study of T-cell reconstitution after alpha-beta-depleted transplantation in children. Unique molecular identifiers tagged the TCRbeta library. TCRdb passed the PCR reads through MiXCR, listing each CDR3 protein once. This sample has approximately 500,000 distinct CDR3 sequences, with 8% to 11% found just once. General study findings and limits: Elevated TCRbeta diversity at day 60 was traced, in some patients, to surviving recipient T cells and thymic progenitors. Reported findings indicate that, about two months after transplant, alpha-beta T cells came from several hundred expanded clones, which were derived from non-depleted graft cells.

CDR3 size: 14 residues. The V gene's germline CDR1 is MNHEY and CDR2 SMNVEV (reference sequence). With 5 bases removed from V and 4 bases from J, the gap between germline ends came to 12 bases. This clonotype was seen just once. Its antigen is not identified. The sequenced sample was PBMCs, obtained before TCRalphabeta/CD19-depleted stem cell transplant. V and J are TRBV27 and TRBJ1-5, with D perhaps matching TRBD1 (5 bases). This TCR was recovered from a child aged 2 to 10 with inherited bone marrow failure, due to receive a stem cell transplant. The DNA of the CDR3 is TGTGCCAGCAGTCCCCAGTGGGGGAATCAGCCCCAGCATTTT. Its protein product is CASSPQWGNQPQHF.